This T cell receptor (beta chain) was observed in a study of identical twins. TCRdb independently ran MiXCR on the 5' RACE reads; one entry per CDR3 protein. This table holds hundreds of thousands of distinct CDR3 sequences, roughly an eighth found once. V shed 1 base and J shed 3 bases, with 11 bases lying between them. Germline V lookup: CDR1 SGHDT, CDR2 YYEEEE. The CDR3 spans 15 residues. The study, taken as a whole, reports: With beta out-of-frame sequences, excess sharing by twins was weaker.

Healthy Caucasians made up all donors. In its sample, this clonotype was seen many times. Antigen specificity is unknown. These data were likewise used in another study, on yellow fever vaccine responses in identical twins.

The chain couples TRBV5-6 to TRBJ2-1, with a tentative D call TRBD2 (6 bases). The sample comprised PBMCs. The TCR originated in a woman aged 18-29 years in good health. The CDR3 spells CASSLLAGNYNEQFF. CDR3 in DNA: TGTGCCAGCAGCTTGTTGGCGGGGAACTACAATGAGCAGTTCTTC.